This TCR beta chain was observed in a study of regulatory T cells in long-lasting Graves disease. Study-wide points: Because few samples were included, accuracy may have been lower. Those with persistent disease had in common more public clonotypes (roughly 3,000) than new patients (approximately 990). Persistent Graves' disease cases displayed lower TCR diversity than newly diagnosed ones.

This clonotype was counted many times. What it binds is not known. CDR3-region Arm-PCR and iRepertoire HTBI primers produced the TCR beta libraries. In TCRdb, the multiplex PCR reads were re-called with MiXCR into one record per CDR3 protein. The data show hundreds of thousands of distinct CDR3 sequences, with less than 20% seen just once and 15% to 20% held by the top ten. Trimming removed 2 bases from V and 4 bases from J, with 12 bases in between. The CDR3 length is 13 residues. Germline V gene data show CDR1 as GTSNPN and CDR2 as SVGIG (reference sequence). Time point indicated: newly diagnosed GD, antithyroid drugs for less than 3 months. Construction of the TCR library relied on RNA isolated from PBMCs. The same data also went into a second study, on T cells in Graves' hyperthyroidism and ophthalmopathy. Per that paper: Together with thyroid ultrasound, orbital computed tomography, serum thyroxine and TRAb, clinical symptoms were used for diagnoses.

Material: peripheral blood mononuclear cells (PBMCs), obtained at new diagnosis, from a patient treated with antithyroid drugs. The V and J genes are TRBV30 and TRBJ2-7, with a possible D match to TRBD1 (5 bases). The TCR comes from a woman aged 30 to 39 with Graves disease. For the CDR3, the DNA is TGTGCCTGGAGTCAGGCAGGGATTTACGAGCAGTACTTC. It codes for CAWSQAGIYEQYF.